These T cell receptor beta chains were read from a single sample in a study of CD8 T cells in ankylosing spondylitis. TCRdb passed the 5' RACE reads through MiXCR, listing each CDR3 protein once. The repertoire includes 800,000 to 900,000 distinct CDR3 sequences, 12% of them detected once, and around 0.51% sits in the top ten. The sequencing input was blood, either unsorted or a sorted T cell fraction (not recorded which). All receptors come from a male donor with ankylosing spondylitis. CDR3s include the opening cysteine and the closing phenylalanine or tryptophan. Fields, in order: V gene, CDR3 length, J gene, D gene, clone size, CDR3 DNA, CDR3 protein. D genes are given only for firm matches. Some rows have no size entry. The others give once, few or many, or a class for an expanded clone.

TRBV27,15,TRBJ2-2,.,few,TGTGCCAGCAGTCTTCGCAGGGGAAACACCGGGGAGCTGTTTTTT,CASSLRRGNTGELFF
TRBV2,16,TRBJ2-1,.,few,TGTGCCAGCAGTGACACCAGGCGGAGCTCCTACAATGAGCAGTTCTTC,CASSDTRRSSYNEQFF
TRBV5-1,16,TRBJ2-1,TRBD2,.,TGCGCCAGCAGCCCCCTCATAGCGGGAGGTTACAATGAGCAGTTCTTC,CASSPLIAGGYNEQFF
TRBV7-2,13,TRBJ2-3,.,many,TGTGCCAGCAGCTTATCTCTTACAGATACGCAGTATTTT,CASSLSLTDTQYF
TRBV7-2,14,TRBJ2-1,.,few,TGTGCCAGCAGCACCAGGCGCCAAGGGAATGAGCAGTTCTTC,CASSTRRQGNEQFF
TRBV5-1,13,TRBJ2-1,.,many,TGCGCCAGCAGCCTTGACAGTCACAATGAGCAGTTCTTC,CASSLDSHNEQFF
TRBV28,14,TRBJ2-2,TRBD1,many,TGTGCCACCCAGGGGGCACGGAACACCGGGGAGCTGTTTTTT,CATQGARNTGELFF
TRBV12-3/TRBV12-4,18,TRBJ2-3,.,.,TGTGCCAGCAGTCTACCGAGGCTATTCAGTGCTAGCACAGATACGCAGTATTTT,CASSLPRLFSASTDTQYF
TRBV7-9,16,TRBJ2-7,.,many,TGTGCCAGCAGCTTAGAAAGCGGATCCTACTCCTACGAGCAGTACTTC,CASSLESGSYSYEQYF
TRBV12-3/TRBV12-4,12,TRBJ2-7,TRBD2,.,TGTGCGACTAGCGGGATCTCCTACGAGCAGTACTTC,CATSGISYEQYF
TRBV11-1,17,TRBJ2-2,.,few,TGTGCCAGCAGCCGTCGGGTGACGGGGGTGAACACCGGGGAGCTGTTTTTT,CASSRRVTGVNTGELFF
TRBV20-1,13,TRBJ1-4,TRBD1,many,TGCAGTGCCAGCAAGGGGGCCGGGGAAAAACTGTTTTTT,CSASKGAGEKLFF
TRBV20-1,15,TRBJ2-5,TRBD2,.,TGCAGTGCCACGCTAGGGACTAGCGGGACGGAGACCCAGTACTTC,CSATLGTSGTETQYF
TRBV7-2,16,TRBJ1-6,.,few,TGTGCCAGCAGCCCCGAGGGGGGCTCCTATAATTCACCCCTCCACTTT,CASSPEGGSYNSPLHF
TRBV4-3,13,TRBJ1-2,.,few,TGCGCCAGCAGCCAATACAGGCGCTATGGCTACACCTTC,CASSQYRRYGYTF
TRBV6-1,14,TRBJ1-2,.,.,TGTGCCAGCACCAGAGGGACCGGGCTCTATGGCTACACCTTC,CASTRGTGLYGYTF
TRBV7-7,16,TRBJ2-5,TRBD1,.,TGTGCTAGCAGCTTGGACAGGGGCGGTAGGCAAGAGACCCAGTACTTC,CASSLDRGGRQETQYF
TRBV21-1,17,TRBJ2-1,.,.,TGTGCCAGCAGCGACAAGCTCCGGGAGGTCTTTTACAATGAGCAGTTCTTC,CASSDKLREVFYNEQFF
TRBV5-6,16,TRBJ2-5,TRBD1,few,TGTGCCAGCAGCTTTCGACGGGACAGGGGAGGGGAGACCCAGTACTTC,CASSFRRDRGGETQYF
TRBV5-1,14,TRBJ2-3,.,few,TGCGCCAGCATGATAACCCTACCCGCAGATACGCAGTATTTT,CASMITLPADTQYF
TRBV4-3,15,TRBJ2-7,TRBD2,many,TGCGCCAGCAGCCAAGTACCTAGCGGGAGATACGAGCAGTACTTC,CASSQVPSGRYEQYF
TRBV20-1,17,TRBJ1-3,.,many,TGCAGTGCTAGAGCCATTTCGTCGGGTGCCTCTGGAAACACCATATATTTT,CSARAISSGASGNTIYF
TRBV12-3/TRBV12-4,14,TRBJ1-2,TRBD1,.,TGTGCCAGCAGTTTGGAACAGGGGAGAGGGGGCTACACCTTC,CASSLEQGRGGYTF
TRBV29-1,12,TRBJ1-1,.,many,TGCAGCGTCTTCGAGGAGGGCACTGAAGCTTTCTTT,CSVFEEGTEAFF